This entry is about one T cell receptor (beta chain). Antigen unknown. The CDR3 runs 14 residues. Trimming removed 5 bases from V and 2 bases from J, with 10 bases in between. Germline loops: CDR1 SGHVS, CDR2 FNYEAQ. This sample was included in a study of T-cell memory formation after mild COVID-19. Study summary: TCR clusters largely stayed donor specific.

MiXCR was run by TCRdb on the 5' RACE reads, yielding one entry per CDR3 protein. The sample has about 360,000 distinct CDR3 sequences; under 15% are singletons. The study, taken as a whole, reports: Clones that contracted from day 15 to 85 were balanced CD4/CD8, while later expanders leaned CD4+.

The sample taken for sequencing was PBMCs or a T cell subset sorted from them (not recorded which). The V and J genes are TRBV7-6 and TRBJ2-1; no clear D. This clonotype was sampled from a man aged 18 to 29 who had mild COVID-19 (a few samples of this study predate the infection). Cell type and time point are not known. The CDR3 region has the DNA TGTGCCAGCAGCCCCCAGGTCCCCTACAATGAGCAGTTCTTC. Translation: CASSPQVPYNEQFF.